Listed here are 10 T cell receptor beta chains from one sample, sequenced in a study of CD8 T cells in Susac syndrome. It was with random hexamers that roughly 0.5 to 1 ug RNA was reverse transcribed. TCRdb reanalysed the immunoSEQ multiplex PCR reads using MiXCR and keeps one entry per CDR3 protein. The table shows 130,000 to 150,000 distinct CDR3 sequences, with over 85% occurring only once. The sequencing sample was made of CD8+ T cells from PBMCs. These receptors were collected from a human donor in good health.

The rearrangement links TRBV2 to TRBJ2-1; D unresolved. Trimming took 8 bases from V and 0 from J, leaving 8 bases between them. Per germline, CDR1 SNHLY and CDR2 FYNNEI. This CDR3 is 13 amino acids long. The CDR3 bases are TGTGCCAGCGCGTTAAGCTCCTACAATGAGCAGTTCTTC. This sequence encodes CASALSSYNEQFF.

This chain joins TRBV20-1 and TRBJ1-2, with a tentative D call TRBD1 (5 bases). CDR3 size: 11 residues. V was clipped by 7 bases and J by 5 bases, with 11 bases between them. CDR1 and CDR2 (germline): DFQATT, SNEGSKA (reference sequence). Here the CDR3 DNA reads TGCAGTGTTACGGACACTTATGGCTACACCTTC. Its translation is CSVTDTYGYTF.

The chain uses TRBV27 and TRBJ2-3; 7 bases fit TRBD2. V was clipped by 3 bases and J by 5 bases; unmatched bases: 5. The CDR3 runs to 14 residues. Looked up from germline, CDR1 is MNHEY and CDR2 is SMNVEV (reference sequence). The CDR3 region is CASSFAGARDTQYF. As DNA, the CDR3 is TGTGCCAGCAGTTTCGCGGGAGCAAGAGATACGCAGTATTTT.

J is TRBJ2-2 and V is TRBV28, with D perhaps TRBD2 (5 bases). The germline V and J ends were trimmed by 6 bases and 4 bases, with 15 bases remaining between them. The CDR3 is 15 amino acids. CDR1 MDHEN and CDR2 SYDVKM come from the germline V gene. The CDR3 coding sequence is TGTGCCAGCAGGGTACGCGGGCCAGGCACCGGGGAGCTGTTTTTT. This translates into CASRVRGPGTGELFF.

V and J are TRBV20-1 and TRBJ2-3; D gene ambiguous. The V gene's germline CDR1 is DFQATT and CDR2 SNEGSKA (reference sequence). CDR3 size: 13 residues. CDR3 sequence: CSAGRTSTDTQYF. CDR3 DNA sequence: TGCAGCGCTGGTAGAACAAGCACAGATACGCAGTATTTT.

The rearrangement uses TRBV29-1 and TRBJ1-1; D is ambiguous. The length of the CDR3 is 10 residues. CDR1 is SQVTM and CDR2 is ANQGSEA in the germline V gene. The germline V and J ends were trimmed by 4 bases and 8 bases, with 8 bases remaining between them. The CDR3 loop reads CSVGGPEAFF. In DNA form, the CDR3 reads TGCAGCGTTGGGGGTCCCGAAGCTTTCTTT.

The chain uses TRBV20-1 and TRBJ1-2; D is perhaps TRBD1 (5 bases). CDR1 and CDR2 (germline): DFQATT, SNEGSKA (reference sequence). V was pared by 6 bases and J by 0 bases, with 11 bases between. CDR3 length equals 13 residues. The CDR3 DNA reads TGCAGTGCCCAGGACATTTCTAACTATGGCTACACCTTC. Translated: CSAQDISNYGYTF.

J is TRBJ2-7 and V is TRBV19; D is possibly TRBD1 (6 bases). The V gene's germline CDR1 is LNHDA and CDR2 SQIVND (reference sequence). V was clipped by 4 bases and J by 4 bases, with 17 bases between them. The CDR3 has 15 amino acids. CDR3 region: CASSTSSGQSYEQYF. CDR3 bases: TGTGCCAGTAGTACCTCTTCGGGACAAAGTTACGAGCAGTACTTC.

This chain links TRBV6-1 with TRBJ2-1, with D perhaps TRBD2 (5 bases). Per germline, CDR1 MNHNS and CDR2 SASEGT. V was trimmed by 7 bases and J by 3 bases, leaving 13 bases between them. The CDR3 is made up of 14 amino acids. This CDR3 reads CASIGGFVYNEQFF. CDR3 coding DNA: TGTGCCAGCATTGGCGGGTTCGTCTACAATGAGCAGTTCTTC.

This chain uses TRBV20-1 with TRBJ1-1, with a weak D call TRBD1 (5 bases). The CDR3 consists of 13 residues. Germline V gene data show CDR1 as DFQATT and CDR2 as SNEGSKA (reference sequence). The V end lost 6 bases, the J end lost 0 bases, and 11 bases lay between the germline ends. The CDR3 region has the DNA TGCAGTGCCGAAGGGGTGGTGAACACTGAAGCTTTCTTT. It specifies CSAEGVVNTEAFF.